This T cell receptor beta chain was obtained from a study of T-cell memory formation after mild COVID-19. Study-wide background: In these data, TCR clusters were largely donor specific.

This clonotype was counted only a few times. Its cognate antigen is unknown. Study-wide findings and caveats: Day 15 to 85 contracting clones showed balanced CD4/CD8; day 15 to 37 expanders favored CD4+.

Per the germline V gene, CDR1 is SQVTM and CDR2 is ANQGSEA. CDR3 length: 15 residues. V shed 2 bases and J shed 0 bases, with 11 bases lying between them. The authors produced TCR alpha and TCR beta cDNA libraries with sample barcodes and UMIs by 5'RACE using constant-segment primers. TCRdb independently ran MiXCR on the 5' RACE reads; one entry per CDR3 protein. The profile shows roughly 140,000 distinct CDR3 sequences, around 14% of them singletons. This TCR derives from an adult woman who had mild COVID-19 (a few samples of this study predate the infection). Cell type and time point are not known. The sequenced sample was PBMCs or a T cell subset sorted from them (not recorded which). The chain employs TRBV29-1 and TRBJ2-1; a possible D gene is TRBD2 (5 bases). This CDR3 is CSVESERSSYNEQFF. The CDR3 DNA is TGCAGCGTTGAATCGGAGCGGAGCTCCTACAATGAGCAGTTCTTC.